This entry is about one T cell receptor beta chain. Its antigen is not known. With a J-beta primer mix and a sample-barcoded 5' primer, a second PCR ran about 6 to 11 cycles. Each cDNA molecule was tagged by a template-switch adaptor with 12 random nucleotides. All samples yielded 2.5 million or more CDR3-containing paired-end reads. TCRdb ran MiXCR on the 5' RACE reads and lists one entry per CDR3 protein. Of some 860,000 distinct CDR3 sequences in the sample, about 56% are singletons; the top ten hold roughly 26%. This record comes from a study of blood T cells in healthy people across ages. V was pared by 5 bases and J by 3 bases, with 11 bases between. Germline V gene lookup returns CDR1 SGHTA and CDR2 FQGNSA. The CDR3 contains 13 residues. General study results and limits: The donors' CMV status was not determined, possibly confounding changes in expanded clonotypes. Diversity of TCR beta correlated strongly with naive T cell percentage.

The chain is built from TRBV7-2 and TRBJ2-7; the D gene is possibly TRBD1 (6 bases). The sequencing input was blood. This TCR was sampled from a man aged 35 to 55 in good health. The CDR3 is CASSPTGYYEQYF. The CDR3 DNA reads TGTGCCAGCAGCCCGACAGGATACTACGAGCAGTACTTC.